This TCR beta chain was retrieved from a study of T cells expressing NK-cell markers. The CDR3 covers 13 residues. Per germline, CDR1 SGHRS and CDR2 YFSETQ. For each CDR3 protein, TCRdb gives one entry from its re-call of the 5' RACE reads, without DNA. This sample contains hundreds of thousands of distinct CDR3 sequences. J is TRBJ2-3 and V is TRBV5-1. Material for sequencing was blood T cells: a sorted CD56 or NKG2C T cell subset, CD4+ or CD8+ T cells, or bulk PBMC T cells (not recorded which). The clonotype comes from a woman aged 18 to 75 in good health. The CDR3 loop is CASSLEWVDTQYF.